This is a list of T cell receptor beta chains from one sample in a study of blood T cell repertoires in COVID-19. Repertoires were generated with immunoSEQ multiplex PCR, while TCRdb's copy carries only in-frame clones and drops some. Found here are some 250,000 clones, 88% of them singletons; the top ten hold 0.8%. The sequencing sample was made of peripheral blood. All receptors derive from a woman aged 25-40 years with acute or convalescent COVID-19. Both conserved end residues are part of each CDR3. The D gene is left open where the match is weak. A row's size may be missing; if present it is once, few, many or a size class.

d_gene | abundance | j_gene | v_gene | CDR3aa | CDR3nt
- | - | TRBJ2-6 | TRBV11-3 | CASSPGPGAHSGANVLTF | TGTGCCAGCTCCCCGGGCCCAGGGGCTCACTCTGGGGCCAACGTCCTGACTTTC
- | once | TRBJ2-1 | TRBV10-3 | CATSNRGGDEQFF | TGTGCCACCTCGAATAGGGGCGGCGATGAGCAGTTCTTC
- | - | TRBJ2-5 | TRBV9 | CASSERDQETQYF | TGTGCCAGCAGCGAACGGGACCAAGAGACCCAGTACTTC
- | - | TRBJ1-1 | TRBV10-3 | CAISGQQNTEAFF | TGTGCCATCAGCGGACAGCAGAACACTGAAGCTTTCTTT
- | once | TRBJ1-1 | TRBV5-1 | CASSPGRVINTEAFF | TGCGCCAGCAGCCCTGGCCGGGTCATAAACACTGAAGCTTTCTTT
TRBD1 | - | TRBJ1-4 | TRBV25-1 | CASSESEITGTGWEKLFF | TGTGCCAGCAGTGAATCTGAAATAACCGGGACAGGGTGGGAAAAACTGTTTTTT
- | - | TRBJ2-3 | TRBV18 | CASSPKGIGDTQYF | TGTGCCAGCTCACCAAAGGGGATTGGGGATACGCAGTATTTT
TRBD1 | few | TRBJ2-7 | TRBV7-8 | CASSSGTGARYEQYF | TGTGCCAGCAGCTCAGGGACAGGGGCCCGATACGAGCAGTACTTC
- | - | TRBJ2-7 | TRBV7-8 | CASSLAAGGYEQYF | TGTGCCAGCAGCTTAGCCGCGGGCGGGTACGAGCAGTACTTC
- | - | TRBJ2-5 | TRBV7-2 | CASSRLEQETQYF | TGTGCCAGCAGCCGACTGGAGCAAGAGACCCAGTACTTC
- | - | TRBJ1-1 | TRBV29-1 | CSPRRGLNTEAFF | TGCAGCCCTAGACGGGGGTTGAACACTGAAGCTTTCTTT
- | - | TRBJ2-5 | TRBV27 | CASRKTTIQGGQETQYF | TGTGCCAGCAGAAAAACAACAATACAGGGGGGGCAAGAGACCCAGTACTTC
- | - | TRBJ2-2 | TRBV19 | CASTTAGELFF | TGTGCCAGTACCACGGCCGGGGAGCTGTTTTTT
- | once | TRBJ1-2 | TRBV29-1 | CSVDQKFGYTF | TGCAGCGTTGACCAGAAGTTTGGCTACACCTTC
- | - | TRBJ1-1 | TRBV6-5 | CASSPHGRNTEAFF | TGTGCCAGCAGTCCCCATGGCCGGAACACTGAAGCTTTCTTT
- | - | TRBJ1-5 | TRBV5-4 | CASSLGGAGAQPQHF | TGTGCCAGCAGCTTGGGTGGGGCAGGTGCTCAGCCCCAGCATTTT
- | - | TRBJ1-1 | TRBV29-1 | CSVESMNTEAFF | TGCAGCGTTGAGTCTATGAACACTGAAGCTTTCTTT
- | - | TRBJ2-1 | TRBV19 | CASSMLGGGSYNEQFF | TGTGCCAGTAGTATGTTAGGGGGGGGTTCCTACAATGAGCAGTTCTTC
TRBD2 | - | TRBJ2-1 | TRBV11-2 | CAGAGGLSVEQFF | TGTGCTGGGGCGGGAGGGCTTTCTGTTGAGCAGTTCTTC
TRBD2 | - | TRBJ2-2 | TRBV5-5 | CASSLGASGRGELFF | TGTGCCAGCAGCTTGGGGGCTAGCGGGAGAGGGGAGCTGTTTTTT
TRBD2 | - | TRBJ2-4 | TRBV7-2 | CASSLGGLAGGVAKNIQYF | TGTGCCAGCAGCTTAGGGGGACTAGCGGGAGGGGTAGCCAAAAACATTCAGTACTTC
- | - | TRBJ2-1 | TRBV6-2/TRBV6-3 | CASSPTRTVNEQFF | TGTGCCAGCAGCCCGACCCGGACAGTCAATGAGCAGTTCTTC
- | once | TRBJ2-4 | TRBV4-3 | CASSQAIAKNIQYF | TGCGCCAGCAGCCAAGCCATAGCCAAAAACATTCAGTACTTC
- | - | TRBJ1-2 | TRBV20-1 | CSAGPHYTF | TGCAGTGCTGGCCCCCACTACACCTTC
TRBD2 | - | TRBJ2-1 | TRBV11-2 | CASSLEVGASGRFEQFF | TGTGCCAGCAGCTTAGAGGTTGGAGCTAGCGGGAGATTTGAGCAGTTCTTC
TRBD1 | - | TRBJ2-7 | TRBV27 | CASSFYRGSYEQYF | TGTGCCAGCAGTTTTTACAGGGGTTCCTACGAGCAGTACTTC
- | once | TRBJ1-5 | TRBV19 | CASRTQGRDQPQHF | TGTGCCAGCAGGACACAGGGAAGGGATCAGCCCCAGCATTTT
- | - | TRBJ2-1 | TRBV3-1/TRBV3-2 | CASSQGDGSLYNEQFF | TGTGCCAGCAGCCAAGGGGACGGGAGCCTATACAATGAGCAGTTCTTC
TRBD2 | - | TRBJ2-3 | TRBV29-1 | CSVEGLAVLTDTQYF | TGCAGCGTCGAGGGACTAGCGGTTCTCACAGATACGCAGTATTTT
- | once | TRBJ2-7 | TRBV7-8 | CASRPILGRARSYEQYF | TGTGCCAGCAGACCCATTCTTGGGCGAGCACGGTCCTACGAGCAGTACTTC
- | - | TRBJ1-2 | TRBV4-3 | CASSQDWGSGYTF | TGCGCCAGCAGCCAAGATTGGGGCTCTGGCTACACCTTC
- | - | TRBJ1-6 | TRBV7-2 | CASSLEIGSPLHF | TGTGCCAGCAGCTTAGAAATCGGGTCACCCCTCCACTTT
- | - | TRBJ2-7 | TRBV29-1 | CSVVSRDYEQYF | TGCAGCGTTGTTTCCAGGGACTACGAGCAGTACTTC
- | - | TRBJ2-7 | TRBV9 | CASSVNPHSYEQYF | TGTGCCAGCAGCGTGAACCCACACTCCTACGAGCAGTACTTC
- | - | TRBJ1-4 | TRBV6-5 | CASSRIDSPWEKLFF | TGTGCCAGCAGTCGTATTGACTCCCCCTGGGAAAAACTGTTTTTT
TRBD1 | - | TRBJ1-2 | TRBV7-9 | CASSSPPVQGAVRYTF | TGTGCCAGCAGCTCCCCTCCGGTACAGGGGGCGGTTCGCTACACCTTC
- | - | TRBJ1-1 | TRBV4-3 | CASSQDPGQNTEAFF | TGCGCCAGCAGCCAAGATCCAGGTCAGAACACTGAAGCTTTCTTT